The next 28 T cell receptor beta chains were all read from a single sample in a study of human T cells and chemical hapten exposure. In TCRdb, the RACE reads were re-called with MiXCR into one record per CDR3 protein. The profile shows around 56,000 distinct CDR3 sequences, more than 8% of them singletons. Regarding time point: pre-sensitization, week 0. Treatment indicated: therapeutic diphenylcyclopropenone sensitization with weekly scalp DPC. The material was whole blood, obtained in connection with sensitization to the hapten diphenylcyclopropenone (DPC). These receptors were obtained from a man in his forties or fifties with alopecia areata. Some clones in this sample may be carry-over from other donors' samples.

This clonotype was seen repeatedly, ten times or more. The V call is TRBV11-2, the J call TRBJ2-2; D is unclear. Germline lookup yields CDR1 SGHAT and CDR2 FQNNGV. CDR3 length: 15 amino acids. Trimming left V 1 base short and J 6 bases short, with 12 bases between. The DNA for the CDR3 is TGTGCCAGCAGCTTAGGTGCTTTGGCGGCCGGGGAGCTGTTTTTT. It translates to CASSLGALAAGELFF.

This clonotype has more than one count but fewer than ten. The V call is TRBV20-1, the J call TRBJ2-1; D is unresolved. CDR3 length: 15 amino acids. The V gene's germline CDR1 is DFQATT and CDR2 SNEGSKA (reference sequence). V was pared by 1 base and J by 6 bases, with 16 bases between. The CDR3 is CSARGLSGESNEQFF. For the CDR3, the DNA is TGCAGTGCTAGAGGCCTATCGGGCGAGAGCAATGAGCAGTTCTTC.

In this sample, this clonotype turned up many times. The chain recombines TRBV6-5 with TRBJ1-4; a possible D gene is TRBD1 (5 bases). The CDR3 totals 14 residues. CDR1 and CDR2 (germline): MNHEY, SVGAGI. V dropped 6 bases and J dropped 6 bases, with 14 bases sitting between them. CDR3 region: CASRQQEHHEKLFF. The CDR3 DNA sequence: TGTGCCAGCAGACAACAGGAGCACCATGAAAAACTGTTTTTT.

This chain joins TRBV9 and TRBJ1-2, with TRBD1 matching 11 bases. The length of the CDR3 is 16 residues. Germline CDR1 and CDR2: SGDLS and YYNGEE. Trimming cost V 4 bases and J 2 bases; bases outside gene matches: 7. The CDR3 reads CASSPGTGGKNYGYTF. DNA of the CDR3: TGTGCCAGCAGCCCCGGGACAGGGGGAAAAAACTATGGCTACACCTTC.

The chain uses TRBV28 and TRBJ1-1, with a tentative D call TRBD1 (5 bases). The CDR3 has 14 residues. Per germline, CDR1 MDHEN and CDR2 SYDVKM. V gave up 5 bases and J gave up 4 bases, with 14 bases separating them. The CDR3 protein is CASSLPPGTTEAFF. The CDR3 DNA reads TGTGCCAGCAGTCTCCCCCCAGGGACCACTGAAGCTTTCTTT.

The genes are TRBV28 and TRBJ2-2, with 10 bases aligning to TRBD1. Per germline, CDR1 MDHEN and CDR2 SYDVKM. Unmatched junction bases numbered 6, after V lost 6 bases and J lost 5 bases. The CDR3 is 15 amino acids. The CDR3 loop reads CASSRQGAWTGELFF. CDR3 bases: TGTGCCAGCAGCCGACAGGGGGCATGGACCGGGGAGCTGTTTTTT.

This clonotype was seen more than once but under ten times. The chain has TRBV7-2 and TRBJ2-3; TRBD2 matches at 9 bases. V lost 4 bases and J lost 6; bases outside the gene matches: 11. The CDR3 runs 16 residues. Germline CDR1 reads SGHTA; CDR2 reads FQGNSA. The CDR3 loop reads CASSSGAGGPGDTQYF. In DNA form, the CDR3 reads TGTGCCAGCAGCTCGGGTGCGGGAGGGCCGGGGGATACGCAGTATTTT.

This clonotype was seen only a few times. This chain connects TRBV21-1 to TRBJ2-7; the D call in the table, TRBD2, was not verified against the DNA. TRBV21-1 is termed a pseudogene. The CDR3 is 16 amino acids. The CDR3 sequence is CASNPPPRSSLYEQYF. Written as DNA, the CDR3 is TGTGCCAGCAACCCCCCTCCCAGATCGTCCCTCTACGAGCAGTACTTC.

The J gene is TRBJ2-3, the V gene TRBV7-9; 9 bases match TRBD1. CDR3 length: 17 amino acids. The germline V gene encodes CDR1 SEHNR and CDR2 FQNEAQ (reference sequence). V lost 3 bases to trimming and J lost 2 bases; unmatched junction nucleotides: 9. The CDR3 coding sequence is TGTGCCAGCAGCTTGAACAGGGGGCCGATGCCCACAGATACGCAGTATTTT. Translation: CASSLNRGPMPTDTQYF.

Only a few counts were recorded for this clonotype. V is TRBV7-9 and J is TRBJ2-4, with TRBD2 matching 13 bases. Losses at the gene ends were 1 base for V and 2 bases for J; bases not matched to a gene: 5. This CDR3 contains 18 residues. Germline V gives CDR1 SEHNR, CDR2 FQNEAQ (reference sequence). The DNA of the CDR3 is TGTGCCAGCAGCTTAGTGGGACTAGCGGGACATACCAAAAACATTCAGTACTTC. Residues: CASSLVGLAGHTKNIQYF.

V and J are TRBV12-3 or TRBV12-4 and TRBJ1-1; D call uncertain. This CDR3 is built from 15 residues. Trimming removed 1 base at V and 4 bases at J, with 13 bases between. The DNA of the CDR3 is TGTGCCAGCAGTTTAGTTAGCAGAATGGGCACTGAAGCTTTCTTT. This encodes CASSLVSRMGTEAFF.

This chain connects TRBV19 to TRBJ2-1; TRBD2 might be the D (5 bases). V was cut by 4 bases and J by 5 bases, with 18 bases left in between. CDR3 length: 16 residues. CDR1 is LNHDA and CDR2 is SQIVND in the germline V gene (reference sequence). CDR3 in amino acids: CASSTAGWAAHNEQFF. The CDR3 nucleotides read TGTGCCAGTAGTACCGCGGGTTGGGCCGCCCACAATGAGCAGTTCTTC.

This rearrangement joins TRBV9 to TRBJ2-7; D not certain. The CDR3 runs to 16 residues. Deletions cut 0 bases from V and 0 bases from J, with 13 bases between. The germline V gene encodes CDR1 SGDLS and CDR2 YYNGEE. CDR3 sequence: CASSVASRSPSYEQYF. CDR3 coding DNA: TGTGCCAGCAGCGTAGCTTCCCGGAGTCCCTCCTACGAGCAGTACTTC.

This clonotype has ten or more counts. The V call is TRBV6-6, the J call TRBJ2-3; D not resolved. The CDR3 loop spans 13 amino acids. Germline V gene lookup returns CDR1 MNHNY and CDR2 SVGAGI (reference sequence). The ends were cut back, 6 bases at V and 3 bases at J, with 10 bases in the middle. This chain's CDR3 is CASRARQTDTQYF. The CDR3 DNA reads as TGTGCCAGCAGGGCCAGACAAACAGATACGCAGTATTTT.

CDR3 in DNA: TGTGCCTGGAGCGGACAGGGAAACATTCAGTACTTC. Translation gives CAWSGQGNIQYF. The genes are TRBV30 and TRBJ2-4, with 8 positions matching TRBD1. The CDR3 runs 12 residues. The V segment lost 3 bases and the J segment 6 bases; nucleotides outside the gene matches: 1. The germline CDR1 and CDR2 sequences are GTSNPN and SVGIG (reference sequence).

This rearrangement joins TRBV29-1 to TRBJ1-1; D gene unclear. Between the trimmed V and J ends, which lost 4 bases and 1 base, there was a span of 7 bases. The CDR3 sequence is 12 residues long. Germline loops: CDR1 SQVTM, CDR2 ANQGSEA. The CDR3 here is CSVGRRNTEAFF. The CDR3 DNA is TGCAGCGTTGGCAGAAGGAACACTGAAGCTTTCTTT.

The V gene is TRBV20-1, the J gene TRBJ2-1, with 10 bases aligning to TRBD2. The CDR3 has 12 amino acids. V shed 3 bases, J shed 15 bases, and the junction held 8 bases outside the gene matches. CDR1 is DFQATT, CDR2 SNEGSKA, per germline (reference sequence). CDR3 coding DNA: TGCAGTGCTAGCCCCACGGAGCGGGAGGGGTTCTTC. Translated, it gives CSASPTEREGFF.

This clonotype has a handful of counts. This chain links TRBV27 with TRBJ2-3; no firm D call. The germline gives CDR1 MNHEY, CDR2 SMNVEV (reference sequence). CDR3 length equals 15 residues. V was trimmed by 5 bases and J by 2 bases, leaving 14 bases between them. Here the CDR3 reads CASSPRKKYTDTQYF. The CDR3, as DNA: TGTGCCAGCAGTCCCCGGAAGAAGTACACAGATACGCAGTATTTT.

This clonotype was detected many times. The gene calls are TRBV12-3 or TRBV12-4 and TRBJ2-5, with D maybe TRBD1 (7 bases). This CDR3 has 14 residues. Trimming cost V 6 bases and J 4 bases, with 15 bases left between them. The CDR3 region is CASSLMQGGETQYF. CDR3 coding DNA: TGTGCCAGCAGCCTTATGCAGGGGGGAGAGACCCAGTACTTC.

This clonotype has just a few counts. The chain joins TRBV7-2 to TRBJ2-1; D perhaps matches TRBD2 (6 bases). V lost 6 bases and J lost 4, with 13 bases in between. Germline V gene lookup returns CDR1 SGHTA and CDR2 FQGNSA. The CDR3 is 14 residues long. Here the CDR3 reads CASRRGSLYNEQFF. The CDR3 nucleotides read TGTGCCAGCAGACGGGGGAGTCTTTACAATGAGCAGTTCTTC. The variable domain in full, with the rest retrieved from reference TRBV7-2 and TRBJ2-1, is GAGVSQSPSNKVTEKGKDVELRCDPISGHTALYWYRQSLGQGLEFLIYFQGNSAPDKSGLPSDRFSAERTGGSVSTLTIQRTQQEDSAVYLCASRRGSLYNEQFFGPGTRLTVL.

This clonotype was seen ten or more times. The chain has TRBV10-3 and TRBJ1-1; weak D call: TRBD1 (6 bases). Trimming took 10 bases from V and 6 from J, leaving 18 bases between them. The CDR3 spans 13 residues. Germline V gene lookup returns CDR1 ENHRY and CDR2 SYGVKD. The CDR3 protein is CATGTGLSPEAFF. As DNA, the CDR3 is TGTGCCACCGGTACAGGGTTAAGTCCTGAAGCTTTCTTT.

This clonotype turned up a few times. The gene calls are TRBV27 and TRBJ2-3; the match to TRBD2 covers 9 bases. Germline values: CDR1 MNHEY, CDR2 SMNVEV (reference sequence). Unmatched junction bases numbered 8, after V lost 6 bases and J lost 1 base. The length of the CDR3 is 16 residues. CDR3 in amino acids: CASSLLTSGRTDTQYF. The DNA for the CDR3 is TGTGCCAGCAGCTTACTGACTAGCGGCCGCACAGATACGCAGTATTTT.

This clonotype was found a few times. The CDR3, as DNA: TGTGCCAGCAGTTACCCTCCGACGGCTTTCTTT. Encoded protein: CASSYPPTAFF. The gene calls are TRBV6-5 and TRBJ1-1, with D unresolved. Trimming left V 2 bases short and J 11 bases short, with 9 bases between. The V gene's germline CDR1 is MNHEY and CDR2 SVGAGI. CDR3 length: 11 amino acids.

This clonotype occurred many times. J is TRBJ2-1 and V is TRBV18; TRBD2 aligns across 10 bases. The CDR3 loop spans 15 amino acids. The V and J ends lost 1 base and 8 bases, in that order; junction bases with no gene match: 5. Germline CDR1 is KGHSH and CDR2 is LQKENI. As DNA, the CDR3 is TGTGCCAGCTCACCACAAATAGCGGGAGGTGATGAGCAGTTCTTC. Translating it yields CASSPQIAGGDEQFF.

This clonotype has just a few counts. The chain recombines TRBV7-3 with TRBJ2-5; D is uncertain. From germline, CDR1 is SGHTA and CDR2 FQGTGA. CDR3 length equals 13 residues. The V end lost 6 bases, the J end lost 0 bases, and 8 bases lay between the germline ends. Here the CDR3 reads CASSPSYQETQYF. DNA of the CDR3: TGTGCCAGCAGTCCAAGTTACCAAGAGACCCAGTACTTC.

The chain joins TRBV5-4 to TRBJ2-3; 11 nucleotides line up with TRBD1. Unmatched junction bases numbered 6, after V lost 4 bases and J lost 5 bases. Germline-derived CDR1 and CDR2 are SGHNT and YYREEE (reference sequence). The CDR3 length is 15 residues. Written as DNA, the CDR3 is TGTGCCAGCAGCATCCGGACAGGGGGCATAGATACGCAGTATTTT. Amino acids: CASSIRTGGIDTQYF.

This clonotype was seen a handful of times. The chain uses TRBV14 and TRBJ2-7; the match to TRBD2 covers 8 bases. Germline V CDR1 and CDR2: SGHDN, FVKESK. After removal of 4 bases from V and 0 bases from J, the junction contained 14 bases not matched to a gene. This CDR3 is 18 amino acids long. The CDR3: CASSPGVAGGLFSYEQYF. Written as DNA, the CDR3 is TGTGCCAGCAGCCCTGGAGTCGCGGGAGGCCTCTTCTCCTACGAGCAGTACTTC.

The chain has TRBV6-5 and TRBJ2-5; 9 nucleotides match TRBD2. The CDR3 is 15 amino acids. Unmatched junction bases numbered 4, after V lost 2 bases and J lost 3 bases. Germline loops: CDR1 MNHEY, CDR2 SVGAGI. The CDR3: CASSYLPSGEETQYF. The CDR3, as DNA: TGTGCCAGCAGTTACCTTCCTAGCGGGGAAGAGACCCAGTACTTC.